The rows below give T cell receptor beta chains drawn from one sample of a study of blood T cell repertoires in COVID-19. Only in-frame clones appear in the TCRdb table, and some are missing; sequencing was by immunoSEQ multiplex PCR. Of tens of thousands of clones listed, over 65% are singletons. The sample taken for sequencing was peripheral blood. The receptor source for this set is a woman in her 70s with acute or convalescent COVID-19. CDR3s include the opening cysteine and the closing phenylalanine or tryptophan. A D gene is named only where the DNA matches it firmly. A row's size may be missing; if present it is once, few, many or a size class.

size	V	D	J	length	CDR3	DNA
few	TRBV6-1	-	TRBJ1-1	15	CASSEQGHLNTEAFF	TGTGCCAGCAGTGAACAAGGACACCTGAACACTGAAGCTTTCTTT
-	TRBV5-1	TRBD1	TRBJ2-3	15	CASRPGTVLTDTQYF	TGCGCCAGCAGACCCGGGACAGTGCTCACAGATACGCAGTATTTT
many	TRBV28	TRBD2	TRBJ2-3	16	CASSLDLAGGSDTQYF	TGTGCCAGCAGTTTAGACTTGGCGGGAGGTTCAGATACGCAGTATTTT
-	TRBV29-1	-	TRBJ2-7	12	CSVGWKGAEQYF	TGCAGCGTTGGTTGGAAGGGAGCCGAGCAGTACTTC
-	TRBV5-1	-	TRBJ1-1	16	CASSPSWGGARTEAFF	TGCGCCAGCAGCCCCTCCTGGGGGGGGGCGAGGACTGAAGCTTTCTTT
-	TRBV9	-	TRBJ1-1	15	CASSATDSMNTEAFF	TGTGCCAGCAGCGCTACCGACAGTATGAACACTGAAGCTTTCTTT
once	TRBV27	-	TRBJ1-6	15	CASSLGTGFNSPLHF	TGTGCCAGCAGTTTGGGCACAGGATTTAATTCACCCCTCCACTTT
few	TRBV28	TRBD2	TRBJ2-1	15	CASSLTLTSGNPQFF	TGTGCCAGCAGTTTAACCCTGACTAGCGGGAACCCGCAGTTCTTC
-	TRBV10-3	TRBD1	TRBJ2-1	15	CAISDGTVGGDEQFF	TGTGCCATCAGTGACGGGACAGTTGGGGGCGATGAGCAGTTCTTC
-	TRBV11-2	TRBD2	TRBJ2-2	15	CASSASGANTGELFF	TGTGCCAGCAGCGCTAGCGGGGCCAACACCGGGGAGCTGTTTTTT
-	TRBV29-1	TRBD2	TRBJ2-1	18	CSVDGGRGLAGGYNEQFF	TGCAGCGTTGACGGGGGGCGCGGACTAGCGGGAGGGTACAATGAGCAGTTCTTC
many	TRBV6-2/TRBV6-3	TRBD1	TRBJ1-2	13	CASSYQGADGYTF	TGTGCCAGCAGTTACCAGGGGGCGGATGGCTACACCTTC
-	TRBV5-1	TRBD1	TRBJ1-6	14	CASSPGQDNSPLHF	TGCGCCAGCAGCCCGGGACAGGATAATTCACCCCTCCACTTT
once	TRBV11-2	-	TRBJ1-6	14	CASSGAGYNSPLHF	TGTGCCAGCAGCGGGGCAGGGTATAATTCACCCCTCCACTTT
-	TRBV5-6	TRBD1	TRBJ2-4	14	CASSLTGDRLSQYF	TGTGCCAGCAGCTTGACCGGGGACAGGTTAAGTCAGTACTTC
once	TRBV5-4	-	TRBJ1-1	13	CASSGRQEREAFF	TGTGCCAGCAGCGGACGACAGGAGCGTGAAGCTTTCTTT
-	TRBV2	TRBD1	TRBJ2-2	15	CASSDPDRVGGELFF	TGTGCCAGCAGTGACCCAGACAGGGTGGGCGGGGAGCTGTTTTTT
-	TRBV10-3	-	TRBJ2-1	13	CAISLQDSHEQFF	TGTGCCATCAGTCTACAGGATAGCCATGAGCAGTTCTTC
-	TRBV5-1	TRBD2	TRBJ2-5	19	CASSFPLSRGGRYQETQYF	TGCGCCAGCAGCTTCCCGCTTTCTCGGGGGGGCAGGTATCAAGAGACCCAGTACTTC
-	TRBV10-3	TRBD1	TRBJ2-2	17	CAITNRAGGADTGELFF	TGTGCCATCACTAATCGAGCAGGGGGAGCGGACACCGGGGAGCTGTTTTTT
once	TRBV18	TRBD1	TRBJ1-1	13	CASSLRQGTEAFF	TGTGCCAGCTCACTTCGACAGGGGACTGAAGCTTTCTTT
-	TRBV4-1	-	TRBJ2-5	13	CASSQAHRETQYF	TGCGCCAGCAGCCAGGCCCACCGAGAGACCCAGTACTTC
-	TRBV25-1	TRBD1	TRBJ1-2	16	CASSESGTGGVGGYTF	TGTGCCAGCAGTGAATCGGGGACAGGGGGCGTCGGCGGCTACACCTTC
once	TRBV3-1/TRBV3-2	-	TRBJ2-1	12	CASSLGTLGQFF	TGTGCCAGCAGCTTAGGGACTCTGGGGCAGTTCTTC
-	TRBV9	-	TRBJ1-2	11	CASSRQDGYTF	TGTGCCAGCAGCAGACAGGATGGCTACACCTTC
-	TRBV9	-	TRBJ2-7	14	CASSVDTGSYEQYF	TGTGCCAGCAGCGTAGATACGGGTTCCTACGAGCAGTACTTC
-	TRBV3-1/TRBV3-2	TRBD1	TRBJ1-2	14	CASSREQGVGGYTF	TGTGCCAGCAGCCGAGAACAGGGGGTAGGTGGCTACACCTTC
-	TRBV12-3/TRBV12-4	-	TRBJ2-7	12	CASSRDIDEQYF	TGTGCCAGCAGCCGGGACATCGACGAGCAGTACTTC
few	TRBV7-3	TRBD1	TRBJ1-2	17	CASSLSGRGRLRYGYTF	TGTGCCAGCAGCTTAAGTGGCAGGGGGCGACTGAGATATGGCTACACCTTC
-	TRBV25-1	TRBD1	TRBJ2-5	17	CASSEIGWTGGQETQYF	TGTGCCAGCAGTGAAATTGGCTGGACAGGGGGCCAAGAGACCCAGTACTTC
-	TRBV5-8	-	TRBJ2-4	15	CASSPGRGMGNIQYF	TGTGCCAGCAGCCCGGGTCGGGGGATGGGGAACATTCAGTACTTC
-	TRBV19	-	TRBJ2-5	13	CASSWGRQETQYF	TGTGCCAGTAGTTGGGGGCGCCAAGAGACCCAGTACTTC
many	TRBV7-9	-	TRBJ2-3	14	CASSLIDITDTQYF	TGTGCCAGCAGCTTAATAGACATCACAGATACGCAGTATTTT
-	TRBV6-6	TRBD1	TRBJ2-3	17	CASSHPGQGRSTDTQYF	TGTGCCAGCAGTCATCCGGGACAGGGGAGGTCCACAGATACGCAGTATTTT
once	TRBV2	TRBD1	TRBJ1-6	15	CASSQGGPDNSPLHF	TGTGCCAGCAGTCAGGGGGGTCCCGATAATTCACCCCTCCACTTT
once	TRBV7-9	-	TRBJ1-2	14	CASRPPGRAYGYTF	TGTGCCAGCAGACCCCCTGGGAGGGCCTATGGCTACACCTTC
-	TRBV5-6	TRBD2	TRBJ2-7	15	CASSPGTSGTYEQYF	TGTGCCAGCAGCCCGGGGACTAGCGGCACCTACGAGCAGTACTTC
-	TRBV4-2	TRBD2	TRBJ2-2	17	CASSQDFAGGGTGELFF	TGTGCCAGCAGCCAAGATTTCGCCGGGGGAGGGACCGGGGAGCTGTTTTTT
few	TRBV5-1	TRBD1	TRBJ1-2	14	CASSYGQGLYGYTF	TGCGCCAGCAGCTACGGACAGGGGCTCTATGGCTACACCTTC
-	TRBV10-3	-	TRBJ2-1	13	CAISESSRDKQFF	TGTGCCATCAGTGAGTCGAGCCGGGACAAGCAGTTCTTC
-	TRBV13	TRBD2	TRBJ2-5	17	CASSLGGLTSVGKTQYF	TGTGCCAGCAGCTTAGGCGGCTTGACTAGCGTGGGAAAGACCCAGTACTTC